The 24 T cell receptor beta chains below come from one sample, sequenced in a study of blood T cell repertoires in COVID-19. Data came from immunoSEQ multiplex PCR; TCRdb stores just in-frame clones and leaves some out. The repertoire holds some 180,000 clones, with roughly 93% as singletons. The material sequenced was peripheral blood. Receptor source: a man aged 18 to 30 with COVID-19, enrolled during active disease.

V is TRBV19 and J is TRBJ2-1, with TRBD2 identical over 7 bases. V dropped 1 base and J dropped 7; count of bases not matched to a gene: 7. Germline CDR1 and CDR2: LNHDA and SQIVND (reference sequence). CDR3 size: 15 residues. CDR3 residues: CASSIGAGVNNEQFF. The CDR3, as DNA: TGTGCCAGTAGTATAGGGGCGGGGGTAAATAATGAGCAGTTCTTC.

On this clone: The junction differs from germline at one of its ends, possibly a read error. This sequence joins TRBV27 and TRBJ1-5; no definite D call. CDR1 MNHEY and CDR2 SMNVEV come from the germline V gene (reference sequence). The CDR3 spans 14 residues. CDR3: CVSSLSRFNQPQHF. In DNA, the CDR3 is TGTGTCAGCAGTTTATCCAGGTTCAATCAGCCCCAGCATTTT.

This clone occurred once. The V and J genes are TRBV28 and TRBJ2-5; TRBD2 matches 10 bases. CDR3 length: 13 amino acids. Per germline, CDR1 MDHEN and CDR2 SYDVKM. V gave up 6 bases and J gave up 3 bases; unmatched junction bases: 1. This CDR3 reads CASRLAGEETQYF. The CDR3 DNA reads TGTGCCAGCAGGCTAGCGGGAGAAGAGACCCAGTACTTC.

The rearrangement links TRBV7-8 to TRBJ2-1, with 7 bases lining up with TRBD2. This CDR3 region has 14 residues. V shed 0 bases and J 10 bases; nucleotides not matched to a gene: 6. Germline CDR1 and CDR2: SGHVS and FQNEAQ. The CDR3: CASSLAQLAREQFF. Written as DNA, the CDR3 is TGTGCCAGCAGCTTAGCCCAACTAGCGAGGGAGCAGTTCTTC.

This clone was seen just once. V and J are TRBV27 and TRBJ1-1; 10 bases are shared with TRBD1. J gave up 4 bases and V 5 bases, and 4 bases lay outside the gene matches. CDR1 is MNHEY and CDR2 is SMNVEV in the germline V gene (reference sequence). This CDR3 spans 14 amino acids. CDR3 nucleotides: TGTGCCAGCAGTGCCGACAGGGGGCTCACTGAAGCTTTCTTT. This encodes CASSADRGLTEAFF.

The V call is TRBV12-3 or TRBV12-4, the J call TRBJ1-2; 7 nucleotides align to TRBD1. The CDR3 sequence is 13 residues long. V shed 1 base and J 8 bases; nucleotides not matched to a gene: 4. This chain's CDR3 is CASSLGQGGGYTF. CDR3 coding DNA: TGTGCCAGCAGTTTAGGGCAGGGGGGAGGCTACACCTTC.

This rearrangement joins TRBV28 to TRBJ1-2; TRBD1 agrees at 7 bases. The V gene end was trimmed by 4 bases and the J gene end by 8 bases; junction bases not matched to a gene: 7. This CDR3 contains 13 residues. Per the germline V gene, CDR1 is MDHEN and CDR2 is SYDVKM. CDR3 sequence: CASSYVDREGYTF. CDR3 bases: TGTGCCAGCAGTTACGTCGACAGGGAGGGCTACACCTTC.

The V and J genes are TRBV28 and TRBJ2-7; D gene ambiguous. CDR3 length: 11 residues. CDR1 is MDHEN, CDR2 SYDVKM, per germline. The V end was cut by 7 bases, the J end by 3 bases, with 7 bases between. CDR3 sequence: CASTSGYEQYF. CDR3 bases: TGTGCCAGCACATCAGGCTACGAGCAGTACTTC.

CDR3 amino acids: CASRSAGGKDEQYF. DNA of the CDR3: TGTGCCAGCAGATCGGCCGGGGGTAAGGACGAGCAGTACTTC. This chain uses TRBV27 with TRBJ2-7, with a tentative D call TRBD2 (6 bases). Trimming pared 6 bases from V and 5 bases from J, leaving 17 bases between. Germline V gives CDR1 MNHEY, CDR2 SMNVEV (reference sequence). The CDR3 is 14 residues long.

The chain carries TRBV30 and TRBJ1-6; D unresolved. CDR1 and CDR2 (germline): GTSNPN, SVGIG (reference sequence). The CDR3 is 12 residues long. Deletions cut 3 bases from V and 6 bases from J, with 6 bases between. The CDR3 here is CAWRAPNSPLHF. DNA for the CDR3: TGTGCCTGGAGGGCTCCTAATTCACCCCTCCACTTT.

This chain joins TRBV11-3 and TRBJ1-1; tentative D call: TRBD1 (6 bases). Germline CDR1 is SGHNT and CDR2 is YENEEA. Trimming left V 2 bases short and J 1 base short, with 11 bases between. The CDR3 is 15 residues long. CDR3 DNA: TGTGCCAGCAGCTTAAGAGGGACAACGAACACTGAAGCTTTCTTT. Its protein product is CASSLRGTTNTEAFF.

J is TRBJ1-2 and V is TRBV6-6; 9 nucleotides agree with TRBD1. Losses at the gene ends were 0 bases for V and 4 bases for J; bases not matched to a gene: 6. CDR1 is MNHNY, CDR2 SVGAGI, per germline (reference sequence). The CDR3 sequence is 16 residues long. The CDR3, as DNA: TGTGCCAGCAGTTACTCGGACAGGGGAGCCTCCTATGGCTACACCTTC. It translates to CASSYSDRGASYGYTF.

V usage is TRBV4-3 and J usage is TRBJ1-1, with D perhaps TRBD1 (5 bases). Trimming pared 0 bases from V and 0 bases from J, leaving 8 bases between. This CDR3 comprises 15 residues. Germline assignment: CDR1 LGHNA and CDR2 YSLEER. CDR3 DNA: TGCGCCAGCAGCCAAGAGGGGGGGTTGAACACTGAAGCTTTCTTT. This codes for CASSQEGGLNTEAFF.

The rearrangement uses TRBV7-2 and TRBJ2-1, with TRBD2 matching over 9 bases. The V gene end was trimmed by 5 bases and the J gene end by 5 bases; junction bases not matched to a gene: 13. The CDR3 runs to 17 residues. Germline V CDR1 and CDR2: SGHTA, FQGNSA. The CDR3 DNA reads as TGTGCCAGCAGCGTAGGCCGTTTTGCGGGAGGGAACAATGAGCAGTTCTTC. Amino acids: CASSVGRFAGGNNEQFF.

This chain uses TRBV24-1 with TRBJ2-1; TRBD2 matches 7 bases. CDR1 is KGHDR and CDR2 is SFDVKD in the germline V gene. The length of the CDR3 is 17 residues. The J segment lost 8 bases and the V segment lost 9 bases, leaving 21 bases of the junction unmatched. CDR3 region: CATPSTPTSDPLDEQFF. The CDR3 coding sequence is TGTGCCACCCCTTCGACCCCAACTAGCGATCCTTTGGATGAGCAGTTCTTC.

The V gene is TRBV4-2, the J gene TRBJ2-7, with TRBD2 matching over 8 bases. J gave up 6 bases and V 2 bases, and 9 bases lay outside the gene matches. Germline V lookup: CDR1 LGHNA, CDR2 YNFKEQ. CDR3 length equals 15 residues. The CDR3 reads CASSQNWRGAIEQYF. Written as DNA, the CDR3 is TGTGCCAGCAGCCAAAATTGGCGGGGGGCCATCGAGCAGTACTTC.

V is TRBV11-2 and J is TRBJ1-2, with D perhaps matching TRBD1 (5 bases). This CDR3 is built from 15 residues. Trimming cost V 2 bases and J 5 bases, with 15 bases left between them. Germline CDR1 SGHAT, CDR2 FQNNGV. The CDR3 nucleotides are TGTGCCAGCAGCTTAATAGTGCGGGGGAGGTATGGCTACACCTTC. As protein: CASSLIVRGRYGYTF.

The chain couples TRBV9 to TRBJ2-1, with 7 bases fitting TRBD2. V trimming: 2 bases; J trimming: 4 bases; junction bases outside the gene matches: 9. CDR1 SGDLS and CDR2 YYNGEE come from the germline V gene. The CDR3 runs 16 residues. The CDR3 spells CASSVSGAGRYNEQFF. The CDR3 DNA reads as TGTGCCAGCAGCGTTTCGGGAGCGGGGAGATACAATGAGCAGTTCTTC.

J is TRBJ1-1 and V is TRBV7-2, with TRBD1 matching over 7 bases. The germline gives CDR1 SGHTA, CDR2 FQGNSA. CDR3 length: 15 amino acids. V trimming: 1 base; J trimming: 6 bases; junction bases outside the gene matches: 8. In DNA, the CDR3 is TGTGCCAGCAGCTTAGGACCGGGACAGCAGTCTGAAGCTTTCTTT. Translation gives CASSLGPGQQSEAFF.

The count of this clone is one. The chain joins TRBV19 to TRBJ2-3; D may be TRBD2 (5 bases). This CDR3 spans 13 amino acids. Trimming shortened V by 8 bases and J by 4 bases, and 13 bases separated the two germline ends. Germline-derived CDR1 and CDR2 are LNHDA and SQIVND (reference sequence). CDR3 sequence reads: CASLSPEADTQYF. CDR3 DNA sequence: TGTGCCAGTCTTTCCCCGGAGGCAGATACGCAGTATTTT.

The rearrangement joins TRBV7-8 to TRBJ1-5; unclear D gene. Between the trimmed V and J ends, which lost 6 bases and 3 bases, there was a span of 9 bases. The length of the CDR3 is 13 residues. The germline CDR1 and CDR2 sequences are SGHVS and FQNEAQ. CDR3 in DNA: TGTGCCAGCAGTGAAGACAACAATCAGCCCCAGCATTTT. It is translated as CASSEDNNQPQHF.

In its sample, this clone was seen once. The chain combines TRBV27 with TRBJ2-1; TRBD2 agrees at 12 bases. CDR3 length equals 15 residues. Germline V gives CDR1 MNHEY, CDR2 SMNVEV (reference sequence). V gave up 3 bases and J gave up 5 bases; unmatched junction bases: 2. CDR3 protein: CASSLTSGGHNEQFF. DNA for the CDR3: TGTGCCAGCAGTTTGACTAGCGGGGGACACAATGAGCAGTTCTTC.

This sequence joins TRBV5-4 and TRBJ2-3; D ambiguous. This CDR3 has 17 amino acids. Trimming pared 3 bases from V and 2 bases from J, leaving 19 bases between. Per germline, CDR1 SGHNT and CDR2 YYREEE (reference sequence). For the CDR3, the DNA is TGTGCCAGCAGCTCGAGGTGGTCCGAATCTCACACAGATACGCAGTATTTT. It codes for CASSSRWSESHTDTQYF.

The chain's CDR3 is CASATLWDTQYF. The CDR3 bases are TGTGCCAGCGCTACCCTTTGGGATACGCAGTATTTT. The V and J genes are TRBV28 and TRBJ2-3; D call uncertain. V lost 8 bases and J 6 bases, leaving 12 bases between the germline ends. CDR1 is MDHEN and CDR2 is SYDVKM in the germline V gene. CDR3 length equals 12 residues.